These T cell receptor beta chains were read from a single sample in a study of T-cell reconstitution after alpha-beta-depleted transplantation in children. From the PCR reads, TCRdb called clonotypes with MiXCR, one entry per CDR3 protein. The table shows about 500,000 distinct CDR3 sequences, with roughly an eighth occurring only once. The starting material was PBMCs, mostly from graft donor cells, obtained 180 days after TCRalphabeta/CD19-depleted stem cell transplant. All receptors derive from a female patient aged 2 to 10 who had a stem cell transplant for aplastic anemia, so the T cells may come from the graft donor. CDR3s include the opening cysteine and the closing phenylalanine or tryptophan. Size is stated for part of the rows, as once, few or many counts, or as a class when the clone is expanded.

CDR3aa: CSERHTDTQYF; j_gene: TRBJ2-3; abundance: few; v_gene: TRBV20-1
CDR3aa: CSVPGSRPGELFF; j_gene: TRBJ2-2; abundance: few; v_gene: TRBV29-1
CDR3aa: CASSFGANTEAFF; j_gene: TRBJ1-1; abundance: many; v_gene: TRBV12-3/TRBV12-4
CDR3aa: CSVEGGLAGGLEQFF; j_gene: TRBJ2-1; abundance: few; v_gene: TRBV29-1
CDR3aa: CASSPEVGTGELFF; j_gene: TRBJ2-2; abundance: NA; v_gene: TRBV3-1
CDR3aa: CASSPGTSGGPQFF; j_gene: TRBJ2-1; abundance: few; v_gene: TRBV5-1
CDR3aa: CASSLTSGRYYNEQFF; j_gene: TRBJ2-1; abundance: NA; v_gene: TRBV4-3
CDR3aa: CASSQTGRNYEQYF; j_gene: TRBJ2-7; abundance: few; v_gene: TRBV7-9
CDR3aa: CASSFRDRGSTGELFF; j_gene: TRBJ2-2; abundance: many; v_gene: TRBV7-2
CDR3aa: CASSPIRTATDTQYF; j_gene: TRBJ2-3; abundance: many; v_gene: TRBV12-3/TRBV12-4
CDR3aa: CASSSTGMGNNEQFF; j_gene: TRBJ2-1; abundance: few; v_gene: TRBV5-1
CDR3aa: CSASTVRGAAVGTEAFF; j_gene: TRBJ1-1; abundance: NA; v_gene: TRBV20-1
CDR3aa: CSAKQGNQPQHF; j_gene: TRBJ1-5; abundance: many; v_gene: TRBV20-1
CDR3aa: CSARPSTGFHEQYF; j_gene: TRBJ2-7; abundance: few; v_gene: TRBV20-1
CDR3aa: CATSGARDRGGETQYF; j_gene: TRBJ2-5; abundance: NA; v_gene: TRBV15